The 2 T cell receptor beta chains presented below share a single source sample, sequenced in a study of spatial heterogeneity in lung cancer. The time point: blood at routine non-recurrence follow-up after resection. MiXCR, run by TCRdb on the 5' RACE reads, gives a single entry per CDR3 protein. The table includes around 25,000 distinct CDR3 sequences, 5.4% detected once. Specimen: PBMCs, collected at follow-up. These TCRs come from a female donor with early-stage non-small cell lung cancer.

This clonotype was found many times. This chain links TRBV6-1 with TRBJ2-2, with TRBD1 as a possible D gene (6 bases). CDR1 and CDR2 (germline): MNHNS, SASEGT. Trimming took off 7 bases at V and 1 base at J, with 16 bases between the two ends. CDR3 length: 16 amino acids. CDR3 bases: TGTGCCAGCACGACGGGACACGCCTTGAACACCGGGGAGCTGTTTTTT. Its protein is CASTTGHALNTGELFF.

V and J are TRBV20-1 and TRBJ2-5, with 7 bases aligning to TRBD1. The germline V gene encodes CDR1 DFQATT and CDR2 SNEGSKA (reference sequence). There are 14 residues in the CDR3. The V and J ends lost 5 bases and 4 bases, in that order; junction bases with no gene match: 10. CDR3 sequence: CSAPRQGGRETQYF. The CDR3 nucleotides are TGCAGTGCTCCGAGACAGGGTGGACGAGAGACCCAGTACTTC.